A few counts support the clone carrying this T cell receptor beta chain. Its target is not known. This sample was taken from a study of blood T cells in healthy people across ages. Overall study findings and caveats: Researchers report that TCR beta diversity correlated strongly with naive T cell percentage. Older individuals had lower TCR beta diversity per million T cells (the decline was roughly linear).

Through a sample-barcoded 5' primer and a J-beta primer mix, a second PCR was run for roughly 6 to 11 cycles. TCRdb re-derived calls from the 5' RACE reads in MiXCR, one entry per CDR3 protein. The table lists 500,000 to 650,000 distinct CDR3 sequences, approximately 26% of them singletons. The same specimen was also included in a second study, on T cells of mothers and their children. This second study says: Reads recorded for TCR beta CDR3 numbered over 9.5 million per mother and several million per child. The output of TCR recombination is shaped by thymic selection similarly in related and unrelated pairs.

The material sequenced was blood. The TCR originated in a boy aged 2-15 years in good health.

The CDR3 reads CASSLVGRSYEQYF. In nucleotides, the CDR3 is TGTGCCAGCAGTTTAGTGGGGAGGTCCTACGAGCAGTACTTC. The chain combines TRBV27 with TRBJ2-7; tentatively, D is TRBD2 (6 bases). Germline V gene sequence: CDR1 MNHEY, CDR2 SMNVEV (reference sequence). The CDR3 totals 14 residues. V shed 2 bases and J shed 1 base, with 9 bases lying between them.